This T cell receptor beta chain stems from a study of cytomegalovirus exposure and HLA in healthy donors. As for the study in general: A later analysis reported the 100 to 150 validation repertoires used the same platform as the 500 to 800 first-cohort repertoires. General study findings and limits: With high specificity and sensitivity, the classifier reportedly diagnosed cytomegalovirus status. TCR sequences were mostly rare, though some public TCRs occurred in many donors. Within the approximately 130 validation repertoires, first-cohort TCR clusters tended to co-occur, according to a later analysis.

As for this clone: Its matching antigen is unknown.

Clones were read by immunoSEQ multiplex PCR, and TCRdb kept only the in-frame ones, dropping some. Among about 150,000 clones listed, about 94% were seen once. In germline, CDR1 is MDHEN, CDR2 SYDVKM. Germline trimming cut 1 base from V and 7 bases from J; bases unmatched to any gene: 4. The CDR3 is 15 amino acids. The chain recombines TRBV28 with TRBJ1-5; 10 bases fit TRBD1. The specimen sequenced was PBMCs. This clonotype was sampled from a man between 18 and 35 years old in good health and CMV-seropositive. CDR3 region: CASSLLGTGAQPQHF. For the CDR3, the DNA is TGTGCCAGCAGTTTATTGGGGACAGGGGCACAGCCCCAGCATTTT.